A single sample is the source of the 8 T cell receptor beta chains below, sequenced in a study of cytomegalovirus exposure and HLA in healthy donors. It was with 60 Vbeta and 13 Jbeta primers that the PCR ran. The table came from immunoSEQ multiplex PCR; TCRdb's copy has only in-frame clones and leaves some out. The sample lists about 150,000 clones; approximately 80% were seen once. Sequences were obtained from PBMCs. The receptors were sampled from a man aged 25-45 years in good health and CMV-seropositive.

The chain has TRBV28 and TRBJ2-7; D is ambiguous. CDR1 is MDHEN, CDR2 SYDVKM, per germline. The CDR3 has 11 amino acids. Trimming left V 6 bases short and J 7 bases short, with 10 bases between. The CDR3 DNA reads as TGTGCCAGCAGGTTGACTCGTGAGCAGTACTTC. Protein product: CASRLTREQYF.

The J gene is TRBJ1-4, the V gene TRBV15, with 12 bases aligning to TRBD1. The germline V gene encodes CDR1 LNHNV and CDR2 YYDKDF (reference sequence). V lost 5 bases, J lost 7 bases, and 8 bases stayed unmatched. The CDR3 has 16 residues. This chain's CDR3 is CATSAPGQGAGEKLFF. CDR3 DNA sequence: TGTGCCACCAGCGCCCCGGGACAGGGGGCCGGTGAAAAACTGTTTTTT. Together with reference TRBV15 and TRBJ1-4, the CDR3 gives the full variable domain: DAMVIQNPRYQVTQFGKPVTLSCSQTLNHNVMYWYQQKSSQAPKLLFHYYDKDFNNEADTPDNFQSRRPNTSFCFLDIRSPGLGDTAMYLCATSAPGQGAGEKLFFGSGTQLSVL.

V gene TRBV29-1 combines with J gene TRBJ2-5, with D uncertain. The end of the DNA aligns better with TRBJ2-7, so the J call may be wrong. Per germline, CDR1 SQVTM and CDR2 ANQGSEA. The CDR3 runs to 12 residues. CDR3 sequence (DNA): TGCAGCGCCCTAAAAGACACCTACGAGCAGTACTTC. As protein: CSALKDTYEQYF.

The chain is built from TRBV6-1 and TRBJ2-1; tentatively, D is TRBD2 (6 bases). The CDR3 has 15 amino acids. The germline V and J ends were trimmed by 2 bases and 7 bases, with 15 bases remaining between them. In germline, CDR1 is MNHNS, CDR2 SASEGT. The CDR3 DNA reads as TGTGCCAGCAGTGAAAGAGGCGGGATGGGGAATGAGCAGTTCTTC. Protein sequence: CASSERGGMGNEQFF.

This chain's CDR3 is CASSTTGVYGYTF. Written as DNA, the CDR3 is TGTGCCAGCAGCACAACAGGGGTCTATGGCTACACCTTC. The J gene is TRBJ1-2, the V gene TRBV7-8; 7 bases are a match to TRBD1. The V segment lost 5 bases and the J segment 4 bases; nucleotides outside the gene matches: 4. The CDR3 covers 13 residues. Germline V gene lookup returns CDR1 SGHVS and CDR2 FQNEAQ.

The rearrangement links TRBV2 to TRBJ2-1; tentative D call: TRBD2 (5 bases). The CDR3 covers 14 residues. Germline V gene lookup returns CDR1 SNHLY and CDR2 FYNNEI. Trimming left V 0 bases short and J 16 bases short, with 19 bases between. The DNA for the CDR3 is TGTGCCAGCAGTGAAGCTTTGGGCGGGCGTCTATCATTCTTC. Amino acids: CASSEALGGRLSFF.

The gene calls are TRBV6-1 and TRBJ2-1, with D perhaps matching TRBD1 (5 bases). The germline CDR1 and CDR2 sequences are MNHNS and SASEGT. Trimming removed 1 base at V and 7 bases at J, with 17 bases between. The CDR3 loop spans 16 amino acids. The CDR3 protein is CASSEVWQGGWNEQFF. The CDR3 DNA sequence: TGTGCCAGCAGTGAAGTTTGGCAGGGTGGCTGGAATGAGCAGTTCTTC.

The chain's CDR3 is CASTKQGVQSSEQFF. CDR3 sequence (DNA): TGTGCCAGCACTAAACAGGGGGTTCAATCTAGTGAGCAGTTCTTC. The gene calls are TRBV5-4 and TRBJ2-1; 8 positions match TRBD1. The length of the CDR3 is 15 residues. V lost 6 bases, J lost 9 bases, and 14 bases stayed unmatched. Germline CDR1 and CDR2: SGHNT and YYREEE (reference sequence).